Following are 13 T cell receptor beta chains from one sample sequenced in a study of T cells in Graves' hyperthyroidism and ophthalmopathy. RNA transcripts provided the source from which TCR beta CDR3 regions were amplified. The study used the HTBI primer set for a first-round RT-PCR of the TCR CDR3. TCRdb re-derived calls from the multiplex PCR reads in MiXCR, one entry per CDR3 protein. Counted here are about 720,000 distinct CDR3 sequences, around 15% occurring once; the ten biggest clones make up approximately 8%. Specimen: blood. The receptors stem from a man younger than 35 with Graves' hyperthyroidism.

This clonotype was counted a few times. The rearrangement uses TRBV28 and TRBJ2-3, with 7 bases that match TRBD2. Germline trimming cut 3 bases from V and 3 bases from J; bases unmatched to any gene: 6. The CDR3 sequence is 15 residues long. The germline gives CDR1 MDHEN, CDR2 SYDVKM. The CDR3 DNA follows: TGTGCCAGCAGTTTGAAGGCTAGCGGAACAGATACGCAGTATTTT. It translates to CASSLKASGTDTQYF.

This clonotype showed up just a few times. This chain uses TRBV5-1 with TRBJ2-5; a weak D match, TRBD2 (6 bases). Germline V gene lookup returns CDR1 SGHRS and CDR2 YFSETQ. V was pared by 9 bases and J by 2 bases, with 17 bases between. CDR3 length equals 14 residues. CDR3 residues: CATQPLGLQETQYF. The CDR3, as DNA: TGCGCCACCCAGCCCCTGGGACTTCAAGAGACCCAGTACTTC. The full variable domain, rest sourced from reference TRBV5-1 and TRBJ2-5, is KAGVTQTPRYLIKTRGQQVTLSCSPISGHRSVSWYQQTPGQGLQFLFEYFSETQRNKGNFPGRFSGRQFSNSRSEMNVSTLELGDSALYLCATQPLGLQETQYFGPGTRLLVL.

The V call is TRBV5-1, the J call TRBJ2-7; D remains ambiguous. V lost 1 base and J lost 6, with 11 bases in between. This CDR3 region has 13 residues. Germline V gene data show CDR1 as SGHRS and CDR2 as YFSETQ. The CDR3 loop is CASSLSPRREQYF. Here the CDR3 DNA reads TGCGCCAGCAGCTTGTCGCCGCGTCGCGAGCAGTACTTC.

This clonotype was recorded many times. This chain connects TRBV11-2 to TRBJ2-1; unclear D gene. V lost 2 bases, J lost 8 bases, and 13 bases lay in between. This CDR3 has 14 residues. Per the germline V gene, CDR1 is SGHAT and CDR2 is FQNNGV. CDR3 in DNA: TGTGCCAGCAGCTTAAGCCCTTCCCACGATGAGCAGTTCTTC. It translates to CASSLSPSHDEQFF.

A few counts support this clonotype. The chain links TRBV7-9 to TRBJ2-1; unclear D gene. Trimming shortened V by 4 bases and J by 9 bases, and 10 bases separated the two germline ends. CDR1 SEHNR and CDR2 FQNEAQ come from the germline V gene (reference sequence). This CDR3 has 12 amino acids. The CDR3 DNA follows: TGTGCCAGCAGCTCCTTAGAAATTGAGCAGTTCTTC. It encodes CASSSLEIEQFF.

This clonotype has at least ten counts. J is TRBJ1-1 and V is TRBV20-1; TRBD1 is a possible D gene (6 bases). There are 15 residues in the CDR3. V was pared by 0 bases and J by 6 bases, with 17 bases between. In germline, CDR1 is DFQATT, CDR2 SNEGSKA (reference sequence). The CDR3 coding sequence is TGCAGTGCTAGAGAAGGGGGAGGGGGGATCGCTGAAGCTTTCTTT. Amino acid sequence: CSAREGGGGIAEAFF.

This clonotype was detected many times. V is TRBV7-3 and J is TRBJ1-1; D is undetermined. Trimming stripped 0 bases from V and 5 bases from J, with 13 bases between. The CDR3 is 15 amino acids. From germline, CDR1 is SGHTA and CDR2 FQGTGA. Written as DNA, the CDR3 is TGTGCCAGCAGCTTAACCAGGACCCCTGGGACTGAAGCTTTCTTT. Its protein product is CASSLTRTPGTEAFF.

This clonotype was picked up many times. The chain joins TRBV2 to TRBJ2-7, with D perhaps matching TRBD2 (6 bases). The CDR3 is 15 amino acids. From germline, CDR1 is SNHLY and CDR2 FYNNEI. The germline V and J ends were trimmed by 0 bases and 5 bases, with 14 bases remaining between them. CDR3 protein: CASSEAGTGSDEQYF. The CDR3 DNA is TGTGCCAGCAGTGAAGCCGGGACCGGGAGTGACGAGCAGTACTTC.

V is TRBV4-1 and J is TRBJ2-4; the D gene is possibly TRBD1 (5 bases). This CDR3 contains 16 residues. The germline V gene encodes CDR1 MGHRA and CDR2 YSYEKL. The ends were cut back, 1 base at V and 0 bases at J, with 10 bases in the middle. The CDR3 nucleotides read TGCGCCAGCAGCCAAGGACAGCCACTAGCCAAAAACATTCAGTACTTC. Translation: CASSQGQPLAKNIQYF.

The chain uses TRBV7-9 and TRBJ2-3; 7 nucleotides line up with TRBD2. J was trimmed by 0 bases and V by 4 bases; bases with no gene match: 16. Germline assignment: CDR1 SEHNR and CDR2 FQNEAQ (reference sequence). This CDR3 has 19 residues. The CDR3 nucleotides are TGTGCCAGCAGCTCAACAGTCCTAGAGCGGGACTTAAGCACAGATACGCAGTATTTT. This codes for CASSSTVLERDLSTDTQYF.

This clonotype appeared a few times. This chain joins TRBV27 and TRBJ2-7; TRBD2 matches at 7 bases. Trimming took 1 base from V and 3 from J; bases not matched to a gene: 3. The CDR3 consists of 14 residues. Germline CDR1 MNHEY, CDR2 SMNVEV (reference sequence). The CDR3: CASSLWSSGYEQYF. As DNA, the CDR3 is TGTGCCAGCAGTTTATGGTCTAGCGGCTACGAGCAGTACTTC.

This clonotype was picked up a small number of times. The chain links TRBV27 to TRBJ1-1; D is unresolved. The V end lost 0 bases, the J end lost 3 bases, and 8 bases lay between the germline ends. Looked up from germline, CDR1 is MNHEY and CDR2 is SMNVEV (reference sequence). This CDR3 comprises 14 residues. The CDR3 sequence: CASSLSLGYTEAFF. The CDR3 bases are TGTGCCAGCAGTTTATCTCTCGGTTACACTGAAGCTTTCTTT.

The genes are TRBV2 and TRBJ1-2; a weak D match, TRBD1 (5 bases). Per the germline V gene, CDR1 is SNHLY and CDR2 is FYNNEI. Trimming took 7 bases from V and 5 from J, leaving 11 bases between them. The CDR3 has 12 residues. The CDR3 coding sequence is TGTGCCAGCACCCCCGGGGGGTATGGCTACACCTTC. Protein: CASTPGGYGYTF.